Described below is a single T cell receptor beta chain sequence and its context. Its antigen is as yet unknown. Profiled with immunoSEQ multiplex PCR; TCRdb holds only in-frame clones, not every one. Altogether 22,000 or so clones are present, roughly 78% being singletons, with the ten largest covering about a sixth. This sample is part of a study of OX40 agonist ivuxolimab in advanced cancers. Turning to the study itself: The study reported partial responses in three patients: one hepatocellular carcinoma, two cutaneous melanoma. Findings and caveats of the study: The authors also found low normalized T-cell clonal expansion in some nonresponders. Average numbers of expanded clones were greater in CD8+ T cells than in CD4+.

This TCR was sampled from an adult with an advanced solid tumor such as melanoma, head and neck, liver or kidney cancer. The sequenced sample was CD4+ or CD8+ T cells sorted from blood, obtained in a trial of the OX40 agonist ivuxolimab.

CDR3 sequence: CASSQGRGSSYEQYF. The CDR3 DNA reads TGTGCCAGCAGCCAAGGGAGGGGGAGCTCCTACGAGCAGTACTTC. V is TRBV4-2 and J is TRBJ2-7; D is perhaps TRBD1 or TRBD2 (6 bases each). The V gene lost 1 base and the J gene lost 0 bases, with 10 bases spanning the gap. Germline lookup yields CDR1 LGHNA and CDR2 YNFKEQ. This CDR3 comprises 15 residues.